The clone carrying this T cell receptor beta chain counts as medium-sized. Its target is unknown. This sample is drawn from a study of T-cell reconstitution after alpha-beta-depleted transplantation in children. Regarding the study as a whole: After transplant, high TCRbeta diversity at day 60 in some patients arose from surviving recipient T cells and thymic progenitors. By about two months after transplant, alpha-beta T cells reportedly arose from several hundred graft clones that had expanded. When one year had passed after transplant, most T-cell counts and diversity came from newly produced T cells.

Unique molecular identifiers were used to barcode this TCRbeta library. TCRdb itself ran the PCR reads through MiXCR, one entry per CDR3 protein. This table has more than 85,000 distinct CDR3 sequences, roughly 6% appearing once. The CDR3 covers 15 residues. Germline CDR1 is SGHRS and CDR2 is YFSETQ. V was shortened by 0 bases and J by 3 bases, with 7 bases between the two germline ends. The input for sequencing was PBMCs, mostly from graft donor cells, taken 60 days after TCRalphabeta/CD19-depleted stem cell transplant. This receptor was identified in a female patient aged 2-15 years who had a stem cell transplant for Fanconi anemia, so the T cells may come from the graft donor. The chain has TRBV5-1 and TRBJ2-6; D gene ambiguous. The CDR3 loop reads CASSLEVDGANVLTF. CDR3 nucleotide sequence: TGCGCCAGCAGCTTGGAAGTAGATGGGGCCAACGTCCTGACTTTC. Using reference TRBV5-1 and TRBJ2-6 for the parts outside the CDR3, the full variable domain is KAGVTQTPRYLIKTRGQQVTLSCSPISGHRSVSWYQQTPGQGLQFLFEYFSETQRNKGNFPGRFSGRQFSNSRSEMNVSTLELGDSALYLCASSLEVDGANVLTFGAGSRLTVL.